The 8 T cell receptor beta chains below were found in one sample sequenced in a study of OX40 agonist ivuxolimab in advanced cancers. TCRdb's table, derived via immunoSEQ multiplex PCR, lists solely in-frame clones and lacks some. The sample consists of about 82,000 clones, around nine tenths of them appearing once. Sequenced material: CD4+ or CD8+ T cells sorted from blood, taken in a trial of the OX40 agonist ivuxolimab. The receptors were sampled from an adult with an advanced solid tumor such as melanoma, head and neck, liver or kidney cancer.

The genes are TRBV5-1 and TRBJ1-6, with D tentatively TRBD1 (5 bases). The germline V gene has CDR1 SGHRS and CDR2 YFSETQ. The V end was cut by 4 bases, the J end by 7 bases, with 9 bases between. This CDR3 spans 13 amino acids. The CDR3 is CASSPGRNSPLHF. CDR3 nucleotides: TGCGCCAGCAGCCCGGGACGGAATTCACCCCTCCACTTT. The complete variable domain, with remaining parts taken from reference TRBV5-1 and TRBJ1-6, reads KAGVTQTPRYLIKTRGQQVTLSCSPISGHRSVSWYQQTPGQGLQFLFEYFSETQRNKGNFPGRFSGRQFSNSRSEMNVSTLELGDSALYLCASSPGRNSPLHFGNGTRLTVT.

The chain recombines TRBV6-6 with TRBJ2-1; a possible D gene is TRBD2 (6 bases). Germline CDR1 and CDR2: MNHNY and SVGAGI (reference sequence). The V and J ends lost 6 bases and 10 bases respectively, with 19 bases between them. The CDR3 is made up of 14 amino acids. In DNA, the CDR3 is TGTGCCAGCAGGGGTTACACTGGTCGGGGGGAGCAGTTCTTC. This sequence encodes CASRGYTGRGEQFF.

V gene TRBV7-8 combines with J gene TRBJ1-1; no reliable D call. The V gene lost 3 bases and the J gene lost 0 bases, with 5 bases spanning the gap. Per germline, CDR1 SGHVS and CDR2 FQNEAQ. This CDR3 has 13 amino acids. CDR3 protein: CASSFNMNTEAFF. CDR3 DNA: TGTGCCAGCAGCTTTAACATGAACACTGAAGCTTTCTTT.

The chain links TRBV10-3 to TRBJ2-5, with D maybe TRBD1 (6 bases). The CDR3 consists of 13 residues. From germline, CDR1 is ENHRY and CDR2 SYGVKD. Trimming took 8 bases from V and 2 from J, leaving 12 bases between them. The CDR3 is CAIGRDTQETQYF. The CDR3 DNA is TGTGCCATCGGCCGGGACACTCAAGAGACCCAGTACTTC.

V usage is TRBV5-5 and J usage is TRBJ1-4, with TRBD1 matching over 8 bases. In germline, CDR1 is SGHKS, CDR2 YYEKEE (reference sequence). The length of the CDR3 is 17 residues. V gave up 4 bases and J gave up 12 bases; unmatched junction bases: 20. Written as DNA, the CDR3 is TGTGCCAGCAGCCCCAGAGGACAGGACAGGGCGAGTGAGGAACTGTTTTTT. Translated: CASSPRGQDRASEELFF.

This sequence joins TRBV11-2 and TRBJ2-3, with 9 positions matching TRBD2. CDR3 length: 16 residues. Germline trimming cut 0 bases from V and 0 bases from J; bases unmatched to any gene: 1. CDR1 and CDR2 (germline): SGHAT, FQNNGV. The CDR3 sequence: CASSLDLAGSTDTQYF. CDR3 nucleotide sequence: TGTGCCAGCAGCTTAGATCTAGCGGGGAGCACAGATACGCAGTATTTT.

This chain uses TRBV5-1 with TRBJ1-1; the match to TRBD1 covers 8 bases. CDR1 is SGHRS and CDR2 is YFSETQ in the germline V gene. Trimming took 4 bases from V and 4 from J; bases not matched to a gene: 6. CDR3 length equals 14 residues. The CDR3 sequence is CASSTTGVSTEAFF. The CDR3 DNA is TGCGCCAGCAGCACGACAGGGGTGAGCACTGAAGCTTTCTTT.

The chain links TRBV18 to TRBJ1-1, with 8 bases lining up with TRBD1. Germline-derived CDR1 and CDR2 are KGHSH and LQKENI. Trimming removed 3 bases from V and 5 bases from J; junction bases left unmatched: 5. The CDR3 loop spans 14 amino acids. The CDR3 DNA reads TGTGCCAGCTCACCCGGACAGGGATGGACTGAAGCTTTCTTT. It yields the protein CASSPGQGWTEAFF. Filled out from reference TRBV18 and TRBJ1-1, the complete variable domain reads NAGVMQNPRHLVRRRGQEARLRCSPMKGHSHVYWYRQLPEEGLKFMVYLQKENIIDESGMPKERFSAEFPKEGPSILRIQQVVRGDSAAYFCASSPGQGWTEAFFGQGTRLTVV.